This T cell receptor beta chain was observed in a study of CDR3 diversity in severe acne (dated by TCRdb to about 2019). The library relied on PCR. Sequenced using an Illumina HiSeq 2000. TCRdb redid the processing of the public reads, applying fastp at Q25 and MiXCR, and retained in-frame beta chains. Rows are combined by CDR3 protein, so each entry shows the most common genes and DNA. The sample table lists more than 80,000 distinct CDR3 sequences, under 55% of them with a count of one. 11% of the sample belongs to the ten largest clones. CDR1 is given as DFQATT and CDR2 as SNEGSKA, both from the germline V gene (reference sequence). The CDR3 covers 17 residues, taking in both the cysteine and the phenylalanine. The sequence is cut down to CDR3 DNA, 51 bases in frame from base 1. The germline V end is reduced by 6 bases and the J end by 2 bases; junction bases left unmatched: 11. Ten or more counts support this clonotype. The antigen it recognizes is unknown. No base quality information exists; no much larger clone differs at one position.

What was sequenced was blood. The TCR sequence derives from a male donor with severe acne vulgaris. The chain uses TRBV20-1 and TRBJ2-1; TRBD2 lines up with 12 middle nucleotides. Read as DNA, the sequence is TGCAGTGCCACGACTAGCGGGAGTATATTACCCTACAATGAGCAGTTCTTC. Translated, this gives CSATTSGSILPYNEQFF.